This T cell receptor beta chain derives from a study of blood T cell repertoires in COVID-19. The overall study: The origin of the acute and convalescent COVID-19 samples was the United States, Italy and Spain.

Original analysis: Amplifying reference gene primers gave estimates of nucleated cell counts. This table comes from immunoSEQ multiplex PCR, and its TCRdb copy is limited to in-frame clones, with some not included. V and J calls and clone size are given by that table; D and trimming were obtained from the DNA. The table shows 100,000 to 120,000 clones, with about 88% occurring only once. This CDR3 comprises 16 residues. V was pared by 4 bases and J by 13 bases, with 19 bases of the junction left unmatched. Germline V gene sequence: CDR1 LGHDT, CDR2 YNNKEL (reference sequence). The source material was peripheral blood. This clonotype was obtained from a woman between 45 and 65 years old with acute or convalescent COVID-19. J is TRBJ2-7 and V is TRBV3-1 (or the pseudogene TRBV3-2); 10 positions match TRBD1. In DNA, the CDR3 is TGTGCCAGCAGCCGGGGATTCTCCGTTGGGGACAGGGGCAAATACTTC. As protein: CASSRGFSVGDRGKYF.